This passage covers 32 T cell receptor beta chains from one sample sequenced in a study of lymphopenia after photon versus proton radiotherapy. Only in-frame clones appear in the TCRdb table, and some are missing; sequencing was by immunoSEQ multiplex PCR. The sample lists about 60,000 clones; 70% to 85% were seen once. Source: peripheral blood, taken from a patient treated with proton-based radiotherapy. The receptors were gathered from a man in his fifties or sixties with pancreatic cancer.

The chain links TRBV6-5 to TRBJ2-1; maybe TRBD2 (6 bases). V lost 7 bases, J lost 6 bases, and 16 bases lay in between. From germline, CDR1 is MNHEY and CDR2 SVGAGI. CDR3 length equals 14 residues. The CDR3: CASTYGDSLNEQFF. The CDR3 DNA sequence: TGTGCCAGCACCTATGGGGACTCCCTCAATGAGCAGTTCTTC.

This clone was picked up a small number of times. Distinct nucleotide sequences in the sample also encode this CDR3. The genes are TRBV28 and TRBJ1-2; D uncertain. The CDR3 has 12 residues. Germline V gene lookup returns CDR1 MDHEN and CDR2 SYDVKM. V was cut by 6 bases and J by 0 bases, with 5 bases left in between. DNA for the CDR3: TGTGCCAGCAGGGACTCTAACTATGGCTACACCTTC. It translates to CASRDSNYGYTF.

This chain connects TRBV19 to TRBJ2-1; the D gene is possibly TRBD2 (6 bases). The CDR3 has 16 residues. Trimming left V 2 bases short and J 7 bases short, with 18 bases between. Germline V lookup: CDR1 LNHDA, CDR2 SQIVND (reference sequence). As DNA, the CDR3 is TGTGCCAGTAGTATAAGGGGCGTTGGAGGGAGGAATGAGCAGTTCTTC. Its protein product is CASSIRGVGGRNEQFF. Full variable domain (rest looked up from reference TRBV19 and TRBJ2-1): DGGITQSPKYLFRKEGQNVTLSCEQNLNHDAMYWYRQDPGQGLRLIYYSQIVNDFQKGDIAEGYSVSREKKESFPLTVTSAQKNPTAFYLCASSIRGVGGRNEQFFGPGTRLTVL.

The CDR3 bases are TGTGCCAGCAGCTTAAATGGTTACGAGCAGTACTTC. It codes for CASSLNGYEQYF. The rearrangement joins TRBV11-3 to TRBJ2-7, with unresolved D. The ends were cut back, 2 bases at V and 4 bases at J, with 6 bases in the middle. The CDR3 length is 12 residues. CDR1 is SGHNT and CDR2 is YENEEA in the germline V gene.

This clone occurred once. The chain combines TRBV7-2 with TRBJ2-5; either TRBD1 or TRBD2 may fit D (5 bases each). CDR1 and CDR2 from the germline V gene are SGHTA and FQGNSA. The CDR3 runs to 16 residues. V lost 3 bases and J lost 3, with 17 bases in between. CDR3 sequence reads: CASSFWGNAEKETQYF. The CDR3, as DNA: TGTGCCAGCAGCTTTTGGGGGAATGCGGAAAAAGAGACCCAGTACTTC.

The chain employs TRBV20-1 and TRBJ1-1, with D possibly matching TRBD1 (5 bases). Trimming removed 5 bases at V and 5 bases at J, with 9 bases between. This CDR3 is built from 11 residues. Germline V gives CDR1 DFQATT, CDR2 SNEGSKA (reference sequence). The CDR3 here is CSAPRGTEAFF. In DNA form, the CDR3 reads TGCAGTGCTCCCCGGGGGACTGAAGCTTTCTTT.

J is TRBJ2-7 and V is TRBV2, with TRBD2 matching 13 bases. After removal of 6 bases from V and 1 base from J, the junction contained 6 bases not matched to a gene. CDR1 is SNHLY and CDR2 is FYNNEI in the germline V gene. This CDR3 spans 16 amino acids. CDR3 protein: CASRGGTSGKSYEQYF. The DNA for the CDR3 is TGTGCCAGCAGGGGCGGGACTAGCGGGAAGTCCTACGAGCAGTACTTC. Using reference TRBV2 and TRBJ2-7 for the parts outside the CDR3, the full variable domain is EPEVTQTPSHQVTQMGQEVILRCVPISNHLYFYWYRQILGQKVEFLVSFYNNEISEKSEIFDDQFSVERPDGSNFTLKIRSTKLEDSAMYFCASRGGTSGKSYEQYFGPGTRLTVT.

J is TRBJ2-5 and V is TRBV5-4, with no clear D. Trimming left V 0 bases short and J 5 bases short, with 14 bases between. The germline gives CDR1 SGHNT, CDR2 YYREEE (reference sequence). There are 15 residues in the CDR3. For the CDR3, the DNA is TGTGCCAGCAGCTTGGACACTTTCGCGGCGGAGACCCAGTACTTC. Encoded protein: CASSLDTFAAETQYF.

The chain joins TRBV16 to TRBJ2-1; D possibly corresponds to TRBD2 (6 bases). This CDR3 contains 15 residues. Germline V gene sequence: CDR1 KGHSY, CDR2 FQNENV. V lost 0 bases, J lost 3 bases, and 9 bases lay in between. The CDR3 DNA reads TGTGCCAGCAGCCAATCCCAGGGAGGCTACAATGAGCAGTTCTTC. This gives the protein CASSQSQGGYNEQFF.

This clone was found once. The V and J genes are TRBV25-1 and TRBJ1-2, with TRBD1 matching 7 bases. Per the germline V gene, CDR1 is MGHDK and CDR2 is SYGVNS. Unmatched junction bases numbered 4, after V lost 5 bases and J lost 4 bases. This CDR3 has 13 residues. The CDR3 reads CASSSGQRYGYTF. Written as DNA, the CDR3 is TGTGCCAGCAGTTCGGGACAGCGCTATGGCTACACCTTC.

CDR3 region: CASSLGHGVRVTGELFF. CDR3 coding DNA: TGCGCCAGCAGCTTGGGGCACGGGGTTCGGGTCACCGGGGAGCTGTTTTTT. The chain combines TRBV5-1 with TRBJ2-2, with D possibly being TRBD2 (5 bases). Germline values: CDR1 SGHRS, CDR2 YFSETQ. The CDR3 covers 17 residues. Trimming stripped 0 bases from V and 4 bases from J, with 16 bases between. The entire variable domain, with the rest obtained from reference TRBV5-1 and TRBJ2-2, is as follows: KAGVTQTPRYLIKTRGQQVTLSCSPISGHRSVSWYQQTPGQGLQFLFEYFSETQRNKGNFPGRFSGRQFSNSRSEMNVSTLELGDSALYLCASSLGHGVRVTGELFFGEGSRLTVL.

The chain uses TRBV11-3 and TRBJ2-7; 9 nucleotides match TRBD2. Looked up from germline, CDR1 is SGHNT and CDR2 is YENEEA. Unmatched junction bases numbered 6, after V lost 5 bases and J lost 4 bases. The CDR3 extends over 14 amino acids. CDR3 amino acids: CASSPTSGHYEQYF. The CDR3 DNA reads TGTGCCAGCAGCCCAACTAGCGGGCATTACGAGCAGTACTTC. Together with reference TRBV11-3 and TRBJ2-7, the CDR3 gives the full variable domain: EAGVVQSPRYKIIEKKQPVAFWCNPISGHNTLYWYLQNLGQGPELLIRYENEEAVDDSQLPKDRFSAERLKGVDSTLKIQPAELGDSAVYLCASSPTSGHYEQYFGPGTRLTVT.

This chain connects TRBV5-1 to TRBJ2-3; D may be TRBD2 (6 bases). Per the germline V gene, CDR1 is SGHRS and CDR2 is YFSETQ. The CDR3 totals 15 residues. V was clipped by 0 bases and J by 4 bases, with 12 bases between them. The CDR3 is CASSLVAGRSDTQYF. The CDR3 DNA is TGCGCCAGCAGCTTGGTGGCAGGGAGGTCAGATACGCAGTATTTT.

The chain is built from TRBV19 and TRBJ2-2, with 8 bases identical to TRBD1. Germline values: CDR1 LNHDA, CDR2 SQIVND (reference sequence). V lost 6 bases, J lost 1 base, and 1 base stayed unmatched. The CDR3 is made up of 14 amino acids. The DNA for the CDR3 is TGTGCCAGTAGCGACAGGGGGAACACCGGGGAGCTGTTTTTT. Protein: CASSDRGNTGELFF.

The gene calls are TRBV18 and TRBJ1-4, with D possibly matching TRBD1 (5 bases). The CDR3 spans 16 residues. The germline V gene has CDR1 KGHSH and CDR2 LQKENI. Trimming pared 4 bases from V and 8 bases from J, leaving 20 bases between. The CDR3 DNA follows: TGTGCCAGCTCACAGTCACAGGTCCAGTTTGAAGAAAAACTGTTTTTT. Translation: CASSQSQVQFEEKLFF.

V gene TRBV5-4 combines with J gene TRBJ2-3, with D possibly matching TRBD1 (6 bases). The CDR3 loop spans 12 amino acids. Germline V gives CDR1 SGHNT, CDR2 YYREEE (reference sequence). V was cut by 3 bases and J by 6 bases, with 8 bases left in between. CDR3 sequence (DNA): TGTGCCAGCAGCTACCAGGGGGATACGCAGTATTTT. This encodes CASSYQGDTQYF.

The chain employs TRBV28 and TRBJ2-2, with D perhaps matching TRBD2 (5 bases). Trimming stripped 6 bases from V and 6 bases from J, with 14 bases between. This CDR3 has 14 residues. The germline CDR1 and CDR2 sequences are MDHEN and SYDVKM. The CDR3 coding sequence is TGTGCCAGCAGCCCTTTTCGGGGTGCCGGGGAGCTGTTTTTT. Encoded protein: CASSPFRGAGELFF.

The V and J genes are TRBV28 and TRBJ1-2; TRBD1 might be the D (5 bases). Germline V gene data show CDR1 as MDHEN and CDR2 as SYDVKM. This CDR3 is 16 amino acids long. Trimming took 6 bases from V and 0 from J, leaving 17 bases between them. The CDR3 here is CASSAHLGLANYGYTF. CDR3 in DNA: TGTGCCAGCAGCGCTCACCTGGGGCTAGCTAACTATGGCTACACCTTC.

This chain links TRBV30 with TRBJ2-2; 9 bases map to TRBD1. The CDR3 runs 15 residues. The V segment lost 3 bases and the J segment 6 bases; nucleotides outside the gene matches: 8. Germline V gene sequence: CDR1 GTSNPN, CDR2 SVGIG (reference sequence). The CDR3 is CAWRRTGVISGELFF. In DNA form, the CDR3 reads TGTGCCTGGAGAAGGACAGGGGTTATATCCGGGGAGCTGTTTTTT.

V usage is TRBV18 and J usage is TRBJ2-7; 7 bases align to TRBD2. The V gene end was trimmed by 6 bases and the J gene end by 7 bases; junction bases not matched to a gene: 9. There are 13 residues in the CDR3. In germline, CDR1 is KGHSH, CDR2 LQKENI. The CDR3 nucleotides read TGTGCCAGCTCCCCCCCGGGGGGTTGGGAGCAGTACTTC. Protein: CASSPPGGWEQYF.

The chain carries TRBV19 and TRBJ2-5; D perhaps matches TRBD2 (5 bases). V gave up 6 bases and J gave up 2 bases, with 10 bases separating them. The CDR3 is 13 amino acids. Germline loops: CDR1 LNHDA, CDR2 SQIVND (reference sequence). CDR3 protein: CASSVKRQETQYF. The CDR3 region has the DNA TGTGCCAGTAGCGTAAAGCGGCAAGAGACCCAGTACTTC. The entire variable domain, with the rest obtained from reference TRBV19 and TRBJ2-5, is as follows: DGGITQSPKYLFRKEGQNVTLSCEQNLNHDAMYWYRQDPGQGLRLIYYSQIVNDFQKGDIAEGYSVSREKKESFPLTVTSAQKNPTAFYLCASSVKRQETQYFGPGTRLLVL.

The chain couples TRBV29-1 to TRBJ2-2; D possibly corresponds to TRBD2 (5 bases). V was shortened by 6 bases and J by 0 bases, with 14 bases between the two germline ends. This CDR3 spans 15 amino acids. In germline, CDR1 is SQVTM, CDR2 ANQGSEA. Here the CDR3 DNA reads TGCAGCGTACGCACGGGCGGGCCGAACACCGGGGAGCTGTTTTTT. Translating it yields CSVRTGGPNTGELFF.

This clone showed up just once. The CDR3 sequence: CARSLSNRAGNTIYF. The CDR3 nucleotides read TGTGCCAGAAGCTTATCGAACAGGGCTGGAAACACCATATATTTT. V is TRBV5-3 and J is TRBJ1-3, with a possible D match to TRBD1 (6 bases). TRBV5-3 is recorded as an ORF, its role being uncertain. CDR3 length: 15 amino acids. V was shortened by 2 bases and J by 2 bases, with 11 bases between the two germline ends.

This chain joins TRBV5-4 and TRBJ2-5; possible D gene TRBD1, 5 bases. Trimming removed 0 bases at V and 4 bases at J, with 10 bases between. Germline CDR1 is SGHNT and CDR2 is YYREEE (reference sequence). The CDR3 is 14 residues long. This chain's CDR3 is CASSLELTGETQYF. The CDR3 DNA follows: TGTGCCAGCAGCTTGGAACTTACAGGAGAGACCCAGTACTTC.

The V call is TRBV7-3, the J call TRBJ2-5, with D uncertain. Trimming stripped 2 bases from V and 8 bases from J, with 15 bases between. The CDR3 sequence is 14 residues long. Germline lookup yields CDR1 SGHTA and CDR2 FQGTGA. Here the CDR3 DNA reads TGTGCCAGCAGCTTATTGGTTCCCCCGGACACCCAGTACTTC. Its protein is CASSLLVPPDTQYF.

J is TRBJ2-7 and V is TRBV11-2; D is unclear. Trimming stripped 4 bases from V and 0 bases from J, with 13 bases between. The CDR3 runs to 15 residues. Looked up from germline, CDR1 is SGHAT and CDR2 is FQNNGV. The CDR3 is CASSSSQVPSYEQYF. CDR3 in DNA: TGTGCCAGCAGCTCCTCTCAGGTCCCCTCCTACGAGCAGTACTTC.

The chain employs TRBV4-1 and TRBJ1-2; maybe TRBD1 (6 bases). Germline CDR1 and CDR2: MGHRA and YSYEKL. The CDR3 totals 16 residues. Trimming took 0 bases from V and 4 from J, leaving 15 bases between them. CDR3 DNA sequence: TGCGCCAGCAGCCAAGAATGGCCGGGGGCCGCCTATGGCTACACCTTC. Translating gives CASSQEWPGAAYGYTF.

The DNA of the CDR3 is TGTGCCGGGGGAGGAAGCGGGAGTGGAGATACGCAGTATTTT. Translation gives CAGGGSGSGDTQYF. The chain combines TRBV28 with TRBJ2-3; 8 bases agree with TRBD2. The CDR3 is 14 amino acids. Germline values: CDR1 MDHEN, CDR2 SYDVKM. V trimming: 11 bases; J trimming: 5 bases; junction bases outside the gene matches: 12.

The rearrangement joins TRBV7-9 to TRBJ1-1; D is undetermined. The germline gives CDR1 SEHNR, CDR2 FQNEAQ (reference sequence). The CDR3 has 12 amino acids. Trimming stripped 5 bases from V and 6 bases from J, with 10 bases between. CDR3 sequence (DNA): TGTGCCAGCAGCCAAGACTGGGCTGAAGCTTTCTTT. This encodes CASSQDWAEAFF.

This chain joins TRBV5-4 and TRBJ2-1; maybe TRBD1 (7 bases). V lost 4 bases to trimming and J lost 0 bases, with 14 bases between them. The CDR3 is 16 amino acids. Germline V gene data show CDR1 as SGHNT and CDR2 as YYREEE (reference sequence). The CDR3 nucleotides are TGTGCCAGCAGCCCCCAGGGGGGAAGCTCCTACAATGAGCAGTTCTTC. As protein: CASSPQGGSSYNEQFF.

V gene TRBV9 combines with J gene TRBJ1-2, with D possibly TRBD1 on 6 matching bases. CDR1 and CDR2 from the germline V gene are SGDLS and YYNGEE. V was trimmed by 3 bases and J by 8 bases, leaving 14 bases between them. There are 13 residues in the CDR3. For the CDR3, the DNA is TGTGCCAGCAGCGCCTTACAGGGAGGCGGCTACACCTTC. It encodes CASSALQGGGYTF.

This chain uses TRBV11-3 with TRBJ2-3; 7 bases fit TRBD1. Trimming cost V 4 bases and J 4 bases; bases outside gene matches: 2. Germline CDR1 is SGHNT and CDR2 is YENEEA. The CDR3 is 13 residues long. The CDR3 loop reads CASSSGTADTQYF. CDR3 sequence (DNA): TGTGCCAGCAGCTCCGGGACAGCAGATACGCAGTATTTT.